The 22 T cell receptor beta chains given below trace back to one sample, sequenced in a study of shared clonotypes between healthy human individuals. Clones were sequenced by immunoSEQ multiplex PCR, and TCRdb holds only the in-frame ones, with some missing. The table shows 850,000 to 1,200,000 clones, with around 74% occurring only once. The sample was memory CD4+ T cells sorted from blood. Subset defined: CD45RA-negative fraction. Source of these receptors: a man between 18 and 29 years old in good health.

This clone was counted at least ten times. This chain uses TRBV28 with TRBJ1-1; D is unresolved. This CDR3 is 12 amino acids long. Trimming took 4 bases from V and 3 from J, leaving 6 bases between them. Germline CDR1 and CDR2: MDHEN and SYDVKM. The CDR3 is CASSWRHTEAFF. The CDR3 DNA sequence: TGTGCCAGCAGTTGGAGGCACACTGAAGCTTTCTTT. The variable domain in full, completed from reference TRBV28 and TRBJ1-1, reads DVKVTQSSRYLVKRTGEKVFLECVQDMDHENMFWYRQDPGLGLRLIYFSYDVKMKEKGDIPEGYSVSREKKERFSLILESASTNQTSMYLCASSWRHTEAFFGQGTRLTVV.

The V and J genes are TRBV28 and TRBJ2-6; TRBD1 aligns across 7 bases. J lost 1 base, V lost 8 bases, and 8 bases had no gene match. Germline lookup yields CDR1 MDHEN and CDR2 SYDVKM. The CDR3 runs to 16 residues. Written as DNA, the CDR3 is TGTGCCAGCGGGTCCGGGACAGCATCTGGGGCCAACGTCCTGACTTTC. Residues: CASGSGTASGANVLTF.

The chain links TRBV5-1 to TRBJ2-3; D is possibly TRBD2 (5 bases). The germline V and J ends were trimmed by 0 bases and 5 bases, with 13 bases remaining between them. The CDR3 sequence is 15 residues long. CDR1 and CDR2 from the germline V gene are SGHRS and YFSETQ. The CDR3 region has the DNA TGCGCCAGCAGCTTGGATGCGGGTTATCAAGATACGCAGTATTTT. Translated: CASSLDAGYQDTQYF. Filled out from reference TRBV5-1 and TRBJ2-3, the complete variable domain reads KAGVTQTPRYLIKTRGQQVTLSCSPISGHRSVSWYQQTPGQGLQFLFEYFSETQRNKGNFPGRFSGRQFSNSRSEMNVSTLELGDSALYLCASSLDAGYQDTQYFGPGTRLTVL.

V gene TRBV6-6 combines with J gene TRBJ2-1, with D perhaps assigned TRBD1 or TRBD2 (5 bases each). The CDR3 is made up of 13 amino acids. CDR1 is MNHNY, CDR2 SVGAGI, per germline (reference sequence). Deletions cut 4 bases from V and 4 bases from J, with 8 bases between. Written as DNA, the CDR3 is TGTGCCAGCAGTTCCGGGGCTTACAATGAGCAGTTCTTC. Its protein is CASSSGAYNEQFF.

The V call is TRBV6-1, the J call TRBJ2-7; tentatively, D is TRBD1 (6 bases). Trimming removed 4 bases from V and 2 bases from J, with 12 bases in between. The CDR3 totals 14 residues. CDR1 is MNHNS, CDR2 SASEGT, per germline. The CDR3 loop reads CASSVAGDTYEQYF. The CDR3, as DNA: TGTGCCAGCAGTGTGGCAGGGGACACCTACGAGCAGTACTTC.

This clone appeared once. V usage is TRBV27 and J usage is TRBJ2-7, with 11 bases that match TRBD2. Germline lookup yields CDR1 MNHEY and CDR2 SMNVEV (reference sequence). The ends lost 5 bases at V and 0 bases at J; junction bases unmatched: 12. The CDR3 totals 18 residues. CDR3 sequence reads: CASSPRPPLAGGSYEQYF. The CDR3 bases are TGTGCCAGCAGTCCCCGACCCCCGCTAGCGGGGGGCTCCTACGAGCAGTACTTC.

The V and J genes are TRBV30 and TRBJ1-3; D is unclear. Trimming cost V 1 base and J 1 base, with 14 bases left between them. This CDR3 comprises 16 residues. CDR1 GTSNPN and CDR2 SVGIG come from the germline V gene (reference sequence). The CDR3 reads CAWSAPDSASGNTIYF. The CDR3 bases are TGTGCCTGGAGTGCTCCGGACTCTGCTTCTGGAAACACCATATATTTT. Based on the CDR3 plus reference TRBV30 and TRBJ1-3, the full variable domain is SQTIHQWPATLVQPVGSPLSLECTVEGTSNPNLYWYRQAAGRGLQLLFYSVGIGQISSEVPQNLSASRPQDRQFILSSKKLLLSDSGFYLCAWSAPDSASGNTIYFGEGSWLTVV.

This clone came up many times. The rearrangement links TRBV28 to TRBJ2-1, with D hard to call. V was shortened by 5 bases and J by 7 bases, with 18 bases between the two germline ends. CDR3 length equals 15 residues. CDR1 and CDR2 (germline): MDHEN, SYDVKM. The CDR3 DNA sequence: TGTGCCAGCAGTCCCCCCCTCGCTAGTCAGAATGAGCAGTTCTTC. Translation: CASSPPLASQNEQFF.

This clone has only a few counts. CDR3 sequence: CASSQDHRGQGYTF. CDR3 in DNA: TGCGCCAGCAGCCAAGACCACAGGGGGCAAGGATACACCTTC. The rearrangement links TRBV4-3 to TRBJ1-2; 9 nucleotides agree with TRBD1. The V gene's germline CDR1 is LGHNA and CDR2 YSLEER. Trimming at V came to 0 bases and at J to 11 bases, leaving 7 bases not matched to a gene. The CDR3 runs 14 residues.

The chain joins TRBV7-2 to TRBJ1-2; D is perhaps TRBD1 (6 bases). Germline V gene data show CDR1 as SGHTA and CDR2 as FQGNSA. The ends were cut back, 5 bases at V and 0 bases at J, with 7 bases in the middle. This CDR3 comprises 13 residues. The DNA of the CDR3 is TGTGCCAGCAGCGGACAGTCTAACTATGGCTACACCTTC. The encoded protein is CASSGQSNYGYTF.

The chain has TRBV10-2 and TRBJ1-4; D not certain. The CDR3 runs 14 residues. V was trimmed by 2 bases and J by 8 bases, leaving 12 bases between them. Germline-derived CDR1 and CDR2 are WSHSY and SAAADI. This CDR3 reads CASSERAGREKLFF. The CDR3 DNA sequence: TGCGCCAGCAGTGAGAGGGCCGGGAGAGAAAAACTGTTTTTT.

Only a few counts were recorded for this clone. The V call is TRBV18, the J call TRBJ2-7, with D maybe TRBD2 (6 bases). The CDR3 runs 15 residues. The germline CDR1 and CDR2 sequences are KGHSH and LQKENI. Trimming left V 4 bases short and J 4 bases short, with 17 bases between. CDR3 amino acids: CASSQGTTGEYEQYF. CDR3 nucleotides: TGTGCCAGCTCACAAGGGACGACGGGGGAATACGAGCAGTACTTC. The full variable domain, its missing parts supplied by reference TRBV18 and TRBJ2-7, is NAGVMQNPRHLVRRRGQEARLRCSPMKGHSHVYWYRQLPEEGLKFMVYLQKENIIDESGMPKERFSAEFPKEGPSILRIQQVVRGDSAAYFCASSQGTTGEYEQYFGPGTRLTVT.

This clone was counted between two and nine times. The gene calls are TRBV19 and TRBJ1-5; D possibly corresponds to TRBD1 (6 bases). Trimming left V 1 base short and J 0 bases short, with 19 bases between. The CDR3 totals 19 residues. Germline-derived CDR1 and CDR2 are LNHDA and SQIVND (reference sequence). The CDR3: CASSIAAQGQKYSNQPQHF. CDR3 DNA: TGTGCCAGTAGTATAGCGGCCCAGGGACAAAAGTATAGCAATCAGCCCCAGCATTTT.

The sample holds one count of this clone. The rearrangement joins TRBV4-3 to TRBJ2-1; 13 bases align to TRBD2. J gave up 8 bases and V 1 base, and 8 bases lay outside the gene matches. The CDR3 contains 17 residues. Germline CDR1 reads LGHNA; CDR2 reads YSLEER. CDR3 sequence reads: CASSQGTSGRASDEQFF. In nucleotides, the CDR3 is TGCGCCAGCAGCCAAGGAACTAGCGGGAGGGCAAGCGATGAGCAGTTCTTC.

The rearrangement links TRBV19 to TRBJ1-5; no firm D call. V lost 4 bases to trimming and J lost 0 bases, with 7 bases between them. CDR1 and CDR2 from the germline V gene are LNHDA and SQIVND (reference sequence). The CDR3 is made up of 14 amino acids. CDR3 DNA: TGTGCCAGTAGTAGACAAGATAGCAATCAGCCCCAGCATTTT. Translation: CASSRQDSNQPQHF.

This rearrangement joins TRBV7-6 to TRBJ2-5, with 8 bases lining up with TRBD2. This CDR3 has 15 residues. Unmatched junction bases numbered 4, after V lost 1 base and J lost 3 bases. The germline V gene encodes CDR1 SGHVS and CDR2 FNYEAQ. CDR3 region: CASSLVGTREETQYF. The CDR3, as DNA: TGTGCCAGCAGCTTAGTGGGGACTAGGGAAGAGACCCAGTACTTC.

About this clone: Other DNA sequences from this sample encode an identical CDR3 as well. The chain carries TRBV28 and TRBJ2-7, with D unresolved. CDR1 MDHEN and CDR2 SYDVKM come from the germline V gene. The CDR3 has 13 residues. With 3 bases removed from V and 0 bases from J, the gap between germline ends came to 6 bases. CDR3 protein: CASSFSGSYEQYF. CDR3 DNA: TGTGCCAGCAGTTTTAGTGGCTCCTACGAGCAGTACTTC. The whole variable domain, filled in from reference TRBV28 and TRBJ2-7, reads DVKVTQSSRYLVKRTGEKVFLECVQDMDHENMFWYRQDPGLGLRLIYFSYDVKMKEKGDIPEGYSVSREKKERFSLILESASTNQTSMYLCASSFSGSYEQYFGPGTRLTVT.

The rearrangement links TRBV5-8 to TRBJ2-3, with no clear D. Trimming removed 0 bases from V and 2 bases from J, with 10 bases in between. CDR3 length: 15 residues. CDR1 is SGHTS and CDR2 is YDEGEE in the germline V gene. Here the CDR3 reads CASSLAVADTDTQYF. The CDR3 DNA reads TGTGCCAGCAGCTTGGCCGTGGCAGACACAGATACGCAGTATTTT. The full variable domain, with the rest looked up from reference TRBV5-8 and TRBJ2-3, is EAGVTQSPTHLIKTRGQQATLRCSPISGHTSVYWYQQALGLGLQFLLWYDEGEERNRGNFPPRFSGRQFPNYSSELNVNALELEDSALYLCASSLAVADTDTQYFGPGTRLTVL.

The sample holds one count of this clone. The chain links TRBV14 to TRBJ1-5; D unclear. V was clipped by 0 bases and J by 1 base, with 16 bases between them. The CDR3 runs 18 residues. The V gene's germline CDR1 is SGHDN and CDR2 FVKESK. CDR3 coding DNA: TGTGCCAGCAGCCAAGATAGGTGGGAGGATGGGAGCAATCAGCCCCAGCATTTT. The encoded protein is CASSQDRWEDGSNQPQHF.

This clone appeared a single time. V gene TRBV5-1 combines with J gene TRBJ1-3; unclear D gene. V was trimmed by 2 bases and J by 0 bases, leaving 9 bases between them. Germline V gene lookup returns CDR1 SGHRS and CDR2 YFSETQ. The CDR3 consists of 15 residues. CDR3 protein: CASSLGSTSGNTIYF. The CDR3 coding sequence is TGCGCCAGCAGCTTAGGGTCGACCTCTGGAAACACCATATATTTT. Full variable domain (rest looked up from reference TRBV5-1 and TRBJ1-3): KAGVTQTPRYLIKTRGQQVTLSCSPISGHRSVSWYQQTPGQGLQFLFEYFSETQRNKGNFPGRFSGRQFSNSRSEMNVSTLELGDSALYLCASSLGSTSGNTIYFGEGSWLTVV.

This clone has a handful of counts. The chain employs TRBV27 and TRBJ2-5; D gene unclear. The V gene lost 5 bases and the J gene lost 5 bases, with 12 bases spanning the gap. The germline CDR1 and CDR2 sequences are MNHEY and SMNVEV (reference sequence). This CDR3 has 13 amino acids. CDR3 DNA: TGTGCCAGCAGTCCCTACAACGTGGAGACCCAGTACTTC. Amino acids: CASSPYNVETQYF.

The CDR3 region is CASSGGPGPYEQYF. The CDR3 region has the DNA TGTGCCAGCAGCGGGGGTCCAGGGCCTTACGAGCAGTACTTC. This sequence joins TRBV5-5 and TRBJ2-7; D tentatively reads TRBD1 or TRBD2 (5 bases each). Germline V CDR1 and CDR2: SGHKS, YYEKEE (reference sequence). This CDR3 comprises 14 residues. The ends were cut back, 4 bases at V and 4 bases at J, with 15 bases in the middle.